This note documents a single T cell receptor beta chain sequence. This record comes from a study of control samples from healthy donors and cancer patients. Profiling relied on immunoSEQ multiplex PCR, and the TCRdb table lists in-frame clones only, not all of them. The sample gives under 200,000 clones, just over 85% of which show up once; roughly 5.3% is in the top ten. V trimming: 3 bases; J trimming: 4 bases; junction bases outside the gene matches: 11. In germline, CDR1 is LNHDA, CDR2 SQIVND (reference sequence). This CDR3 is 18 amino acids long. Source material: blood. The TCR sequence derives from a woman in her twenties or thirties in good health. The rearrangement links TRBV19 to TRBJ2-3, with 12 nucleotides matching TRBD2. DNA for the CDR3: TGTGCCAGTAGTATCGCTGGACTAGCGGGGAGGCGAGCAGATACGCAGTATTTT. It is translated as CASSIAGLAGRRADTQYF. The variable domain in full, with the rest retrieved from reference TRBV19 and TRBJ2-3, is DGGITQSPKYLFRKEGQNVTLSCEQNLNHDAMYWYRQDPGQGLRLIYYSQIVNDFQKGDIAEGYSVSREKKESFPLTVTSAQKNPTAFYLCASSIAGLAGRRADTQYFGPGTRLTVL.